This entry features one T cell receptor (beta chain) sequence. Its antigen remains undetermined. Base qualities are not at hand, and no much larger clone is one base apart. This sample's treatment or condition label indicates: live attenuated yellow fever vaccine strain. Two biological replicates of bulk PBMCs were collected at each blood-draw timepoint. A standard Ficoll-Paque protocol was used to isolate PBMCs from peripheral blood. TriZol was used to extract RNA from bulk PBMCs, from CD4 and CD8 fractions, and from dextramer-positive and dextramer-negative fractions. This sample stems from a study of T cells after yellow fever vaccination (dated by TCRdb to 2018 to 2020). A note on the overall study: The SMART-Seq v4 Ultra Low Input RNA kit was used to prepare libraries from fractions with low cell numbers. Bulk TCR alpha and beta repertoires were sequenced longitudinally to track T-cell clones before and after primary and booster YFV17D yellow fever vaccination. Two healthy male donors, one aged 18 to 30 and one aged 30 to 39 years, made up the cohort. Bulk PBMC replicates and cell subsets were isolated from blood drawn at multiple timepoints before and after both primary and secondary immunization.

The paper's findings and limits, for the study overall: Computational filtering was required because FACS-sorted repertoires could contain abundant contaminating clonotypes from the bulk population. A small fraction of clonotypes showed up in both the CD4 and CD8 compartments, probably as a result of convergent recombination. Because the study included only two donors, the extent to which the findings can be generalized is limited. Most clones expanded after primary vaccination (about 95% of CD4 and roughly 90% of CD8) were re-detected after the booster, suggesting that broad memory maintenance occurred. Compared with the primary T-cell response, the secondary T-cell response was weaker but faster, peaking on day 5 rather than day 15.

The junction shows trimming of 1 base on V and 10 bases on J, plus 8 bases between the germline ends. CDR1 and CDR2, per the germline V gene, are SGHAT and FQNNGV. Taken from cysteine to phenylalanine, the CDR3 has 12 residues. The kept DNA is CDR3 alone, 36 bases in frame from the first base. TCR cDNA was synthesized by 5'RACE template switching, through which a universal primer site and unique molecular identifiers were introduced. Priming of cDNA synthesis was performed from both the TCR alpha and TCR beta constant segments. Library amplification used two PCR steps, and the second PCR step added sample barcodes and sequencing adapters. Sequencing of libraries was performed on Illumina HiSeq 2500 (2x100 bp) or NovaSeq (2x150 bp). Under the source paper's analysis protocol: MIGEC was used to demultiplex reads and collapse the reads into UMI consensus sequences, and MiXCR was used for V(D)J alignment. Clonotypes responding to the vaccine were identified with edgeR on replicate PBMC samples, with the criteria of FDR below 0.01 and a log2 fold change above 5 up to day 15. Bulk clonotypes were assigned CD4 or CD8 identity according to which sequenced CD4 or CD8 repertoire held them at higher abundance. The public reads were run again by TCRdb, first through fastp at Q25 and then through MiXCR, and only productive beta chains were kept. Rows are combined by CDR3 protein, so each entry shows the most common genes and DNA. The V and J calls reflect TCRdb's pipeline rather than the authors' work. The sample table lists approximately 550,000 distinct CDR3 sequences, around 21% of them with a count of one. The leading ten clones occupy 13% to 15% of the sample.

The chain couples TRBV11-2 to TRBJ2-1, with the identity of the D gene unclear. The receptor was isolated from a man aged 25 to 40 who received the YFV17D yellow fever vaccine. The input for sequencing was PBMCs, taken 15 days after the yellow fever booster vaccination. The DNA sequence is TGTGCCAGCAGCTTAGGGGTGAGGGAGCAGTTCTTC. Its protein reads: CASSLGVREQFF. Joined to the reference TRBV11-2 and TRBJ2-1 proteins, this CDR3 gives the full variable domain: EAGVAQSPRYKIIEKRQSVAFWCNPISGHATLYWYQQILGQGPKLLIQFQNNGVVDDSQLPKDRFSAERLKGVDSTLKIQPAKLEDSAVYLCASSLGVREQFFGPGTRLTVL.